Listed below are T cell receptor beta chains from one sample, sequenced in a study of tumor and adjacent non-tumor tissue in lung cancer. MiXCR was run by TCRdb on the multiplex PCR reads, yielding one entry per CDR3 protein. The table includes more than 85,000 distinct CDR3 sequences, 84% detected once. Sequencing used lung tumor tissue. The receptors were gathered from a man in his sixties or seventies with non-small cell lung cancer. CDR3s include the opening cysteine and the closing phenylalanine or tryptophan. Fields, in order: clone size, V gene, D gene, J gene, CDR3 length, CDR3 protein, CDR3 DNA. A D gene is named only where the DNA matches it firmly. Size tells how often a clone was seen (once, few, many) or the class of an expanded clone, and some rows leave it out.

>.|TRBV5-6|.|TRBJ2-3|14
CASCYRLARDTQYF
TGTGCCAGCTGTTACAGGCTTGCCAGAGATACGCAGTATTTT
>.|TRBV5-6|.|TRBJ2-7|13
CASNEQTGYKQYF
TGTGCCAGCAACGAACAGACAGGTTACAAGCAATACTTC
>many|TRBV6-4|TRBD2|TRBJ2-1|16
CASSDSALAGEYEQFF
TGTGCCAGCAGTGACTCGGCTCTAGCGGGGGAATACGAGCAGTTCTTC
>.|TRBV11-1|.|TRBJ1-1|16
CAGGLGQWGVNAEAFF
TGTGCCGGCGGCTTGGGACAATGGGGCGTGAACGCTGAAGCTTTCTTT
>.|TRBV12-3/TRBV12-4|.|TRBJ1-1|14
CASKWTDDNTEAFF
TGTGCCAGCAAATGGACAGATGATAACACCGAAGCTTTCTTT
>.|TRBV10-3|TRBD1|TRBJ2-1|13
CASRDSSYNKQFF
TGTGCCAGTCGGGACAGCTCCTACAATAAGCAGTTCTTC
>once|TRBV6-5|.|TRBJ1-1|13
CASSSGLNTKAFF
TGTGCCAGCAGTAGTGGATTGAACACTAAAGCTTTCTTT
>.|TRBV4-3|TRBD1|TRBJ1-4|15
CASSQFQGGSEKLFF
TGCGCCAGCAGCCAATTCCAGGGGGGATCCGAAAAACTGTTTTTT
>.|TRBV12-3/TRBV12-4|.|TRBJ1-4|15
CVSSVQAGNNKKLFF
TGTGTCAGCAGCGTACAAGCAGGGAATAATAAAAAACTGTTTTTT
>.|TRBV6-1|TRBD1|TRBJ1-5|12
CTSWTGNKPQHF
TGTACCAGTTGGACAGGGAATAAGCCCCAGCATTTT
>many|TRBV7-8|.|TRBJ1-4|14
CASSSDTASGKLFF
TGTGCCAGCAGCTCGGACACCGCTAGCGGAAAACTGTTTTTT
>.|TRBV25-1|TRBD2|TRBJ2-2|15
CGSTRTSGDTEELFF
TGTGGCAGCACCAGGACTAGCGGGGACACCGAGGAGCTGTTTTTT
>.|TRBV4-3|TRBD2|TRBJ2-1|16
CASSQDGVAGGLERFF
TGCGCCAGCAGCCAAGATGGAGTAGCGGGAGGGCTTGAGCGGTTCTTC